The subject of this entry is one T cell receptor (beta chain). The antigen is unknown. V lost 1 base to trimming and J lost 5 bases, with 18 bases between them. The CDR3 consists of 16 residues. The V gene's germline CDR1 is SGHAT and CDR2 FQDESV (reference sequence). The sample comes from a study of cytomegalovirus exposure and HLA in healthy donors. Overall study findings and caveats: When analyzed later, the rates of TCR association showed variation by HLA locus, with DRB1 the most and HLA-C the fewest.

Amplification used 60 Vbeta primers and 13 Jbeta primers. The table came from immunoSEQ multiplex PCR; TCRdb's copy has only in-frame clones and leaves some out. The sample has about 130,000 clones; 80% to 90% are singletons. The sequence was obtained from a woman aged 18-29 years in good health and CMV-seropositive. This rearrangement joins TRBV11-1 to TRBJ2-7, with D perhaps TRBD2 (5 bases). Sequencing was carried out using PBMCs. In nucleotides, the CDR3 is TGTGCCAGCAGCTTAGGCCTAGCCCTCTCGGGCGACGAGCAGTACTTC. Protein product: CASSLGLALSGDEQYF. Variable domain in full (rest from reference TRBV11-1 and TRBJ2-7): EAEVAQSPRYKITEKSQAVAFWCDPISGHATLYWYRQILGQGPELLVQFQDESVVDDSQLPKDRFSAERLKGVDSTLKIQPAELGDSAMYLCASSLGLALSGDEQYFGPGTRLTVT.